Reported below is one TCR beta chain. Its specific antigen is unknown. Base qualities were left out, and no much larger clone turns up one base away. Using the deep immunoSEQ assay, multiplex PCR amplified TCR CDR3 regions from genomic DNA. Genomic DNA extracted from each cell subset was distributed evenly over all wells of several immunoSEQ 96-well plates, and each plate served as one replicate. For sorted subsets, around 0.2 ug of genomic DNA, equivalent to about 30,000 T cell genomes, went into each replicate PCR. Purified libraries were measured with a Qubit 3.0 fluorometer, size-checked on a Bioanalyzer 2100, and measured again with the KAPA Library Quantification kit. Every immunoSEQ 96-well plate was sequenced on a dedicated single-read 150-cycle Illumina NextSeq 550 flow cell. For the original study's pipeline: The immunoSEQ output contained only junctional sequences without quality scores, so filtering could not match that applied to full-length reads. To assign V/J genes and CDR3, sequences were annotated using PyIR, a Python wrapper for IgBLAST v1.9, with IMGT germline references. Reads were removed for weak V/J assignments (E-value above 1e-6), missing CDR3, stop codons, out-of-frame junctions, or ambiguous translated residues. V3J clonotypes were defined as sequences sharing an identical inferred V gene, J gene, and CDR3 amino acid sequence. Percentage overlap between repertoires was computed as shared unique clonotypes divided by the size of the smaller repertoire. RTK rarefaction, the Chao1 estimator, and Recon v2.1 estimates of unobserved clonotypes were used to assess repertoire richness. For all TCRbeta clonotypes obtained by the gDNA method from a few donors, generation probabilities were computed with OLGA. The immuneACCESS repertoire file appears here via TCRdb, limited to in-frame rearrangements. These files lack a portion of the clones; in checked studies, under half of the deficit traces to unresolved V genes, and the cause of the others is not known. The DNA was the basis for D and trimming; V, J and clone size are from that table. The sample contains 300,000 to 400,000 clones, around 87% of them found a single time. About a sixth of the sample is held by the ten biggest clonotypes.

Sequences GTSNPN (CDR1) and SVGIG (CDR2) are obtained from the germline V gene (reference sequence). Trimming costs V 1 base and J 1 base, and their ends lie 8 bases apart. The CDR3 spans 14 residues, from the cysteine through the phenylalanine. The retained sequence is limited to the CDR3, 42 bases, with the frame set at the first base. This record comes from a study of shared clonotypes between healthy human individuals (dated by TCRdb to the early 2020s). The study in broad terms: The cohort comprised two women and three men aged 18 to 49 years. The study deeply sequenced blood TCR repertoires of five healthy adults to estimate repertoire size and the extent of clonotype sharing between individuals. For each donor, CD4 naive and CD4 memory were each given three plates, CD8 naive was given two plates, and CD8 memory was given one plate. Leukapheresis yielded between about 0.9 and 10 billion PBMCs per donor. To increase sequencing depth and limit assay-specific biases, TCR repertoire library preparation and sequencing were carried out by different laboratories using diverse techniques.

The research as a whole found: Estimated clonotype richness was generally larger for naive than for memory subsets. Clonotypes shared by all four sorted-subset donors showed higher generation probabilities than non-shared clonotypes. The genetic and exposure-history diversity represented was limited by the small number of donors. Even with the large sequencing depth, rarefaction of the sorted-subset datasets indicated that sequencing was incomplete. Sampling was restricted to blood, and TCR repertoires in tissue are likely to differ from TCR repertoires in blood. About 4.5% of naive CD4, around 4% of naive CD8, approximately 2% of memory CD4, and more than 0.35% of memory CD8 clonotypes were shared across four donors. Pairwise subsampling indicated that sequencing depth was expected to affect the degree of clonotype sharing among donors.

Healthy HIV-negative adults with no recently reported acute infections or vaccinations were included as donors. Only Caucasian adults living in Nashville, Tennessee, USA were represented among the donors. CD8 memory samples were composed of magnetically selected CD45RO+ cells combined with CCR7-negative CD45RA+ effector memory (TemRA) cells. Blood was collected by leukapheresis, and PBMCs were isolated by Ficoll-Histopaque density gradient centrifugation and then cryopreserved in liquid nitrogen vapor phase. Analytical flow cytometry was used to check the purity and quantity of every magnetically sorted T cell population. Genomic DNA was isolated from every sorted fraction and measured by UV absorbance on a Nanodrop 2000c.

The sequenced material came from memory CD8+ T cells sorted from blood. In the paper's terms, the cell subset or site label means: CD45RO+ cells pooled with CCR7-negative TemRA cells. The clonotype was recovered from a man aged 18 to 29 in good health. The V and J segments used are TRBV30 and TRBJ1-5; the D segment could be TRBD1, given 5 matching bases. In nucleotides, the sequence is TGTGCCTGGAGTGGGGGCCTCAGCAATCAGCCCCAGCATTTT. It codes for CAWSGGLSNQPQHF.